Following are 9 T cell receptor beta chains from one sample sequenced in a study of blood T cell repertoires in COVID-19. Clones were sequenced by immunoSEQ multiplex PCR, and TCRdb holds only the in-frame ones, with some missing. This repertoire shows around 250,000 clones, around nine tenths found once; its top ten account for about 1.5%. The specimen was PBMCs or T cells enriched from blood (not recorded which). Every receptor here comes from a woman in her fifties or sixties who had recovered from COVID-19.

The rearrangement joins TRBV29-1 to TRBJ1-1; D ambiguous. The CDR3 has 14 amino acids. V was trimmed by 2 bases and J by 1 base, leaving 11 bases between them. Germline V CDR1 and CDR2: SQVTM, ANQGSEA. Written as DNA, the CDR3 is TGCAGCGTTGAAAACCCCGACAAGAACACTGAAGCTTTCTTT. The encoded protein is CSVENPDKNTEAFF.

The CDR3, as DNA: TGTGCCAGCTTGAGCGGGGCCAACCCACTTACCTACAATGAGCAGTTCTTC. It encodes CASLSGANPLTYNEQFF. The chain is built from TRBV7-8 and TRBJ2-1; TRBD2 agrees at 7 bases. This CDR3 contains 17 residues. V lost 8 bases to trimming and J lost 2 bases; unmatched junction nucleotides: 15. Per germline, CDR1 SGHVS and CDR2 FQNEAQ.

This clone appeared a few times. The chain is built from TRBV19 and TRBJ1-1; possible D gene TRBD1, 5 bases. Trimming pared 6 bases from V and 5 bases from J, leaving 22 bases between. This CDR3 has 16 amino acids. Germline V gives CDR1 LNHDA, CDR2 SQIVND (reference sequence). CDR3 sequence (DNA): TGTGCCAGTAGGTGGAAAACAAAGGGGTACGGGACTGAAGCTTTCTTT. It yields the protein CASRWKTKGYGTEAFF.

V and J are TRBV6-5 and TRBJ2-7; 7 bases fit TRBD2. Germline-derived CDR1 and CDR2 are MNHEY and SVGAGI. This CDR3 is built from 15 residues. J was trimmed by 8 bases and V by 5 bases; bases with no gene match: 15. The CDR3 reads CASSPRTSTSFKQYF. Here the CDR3 DNA reads TGTGCCAGCAGTCCCCGGACCTCGACTAGCTTTAAGCAGTACTTC.

The V gene is TRBV7-8, the J gene TRBJ1-3, with a weak D call TRBD1 (5 bases). CDR1 is SGHVS, CDR2 FQNEAQ, per germline. This CDR3 is 15 amino acids long. V dropped 3 bases and J dropped 6 bases, with 15 bases sitting between them. The CDR3 DNA sequence: TGTGCCAGCAGCTTTCCCGCAGGGCTGGCAAACACCATATATTTT. Protein sequence: CASSFPAGLANTIYF. Drawing the rest from reference TRBV7-8 and TRBJ1-3, the complete variable domain is GAGVSQSPRYKVAKRGQDVALRCDPISGHVSLFWYQQALGQGPEFLTYFQNEAQLDKSGLPSDRFFAERPEGSVSTLKIQRTQQEDSAVYLCASSFPAGLANTIYFGEGSWLTVV.

CDR3 sequence: CASSPERDYADEQFF. The CDR3 nucleotides read TGTGCCAGCAGTCCTGAACGTGATTATGCGGATGAGCAGTTCTTC. The chain is built from TRBV6-4 and TRBJ2-1; D not resolved. From germline, CDR1 is MRHNA and CDR2 SNTAGT. With 5 bases removed from V and 8 bases from J, the gap between germline ends came to 19 bases. The CDR3 consists of 15 residues.

J is TRBJ1-5 and V is TRBV28; D is unresolved. Germline CDR1 reads MDHEN; CDR2 reads SYDVKM. The length of the CDR3 is 12 residues. V lost 8 bases and J 7 bases, leaving 12 bases between the germline ends. The CDR3 loop reads CASGPTVQPQHF. In DNA, the CDR3 is TGTGCCAGCGGTCCCACGGTGCAGCCCCAGCATTTT.

The chain recombines TRBV7-3 with TRBJ2-1; the match to TRBD2 covers 8 bases. This CDR3 spans 18 amino acids. V shed 5 bases, J shed 0 bases, and the junction held 12 bases outside the gene matches. Per germline, CDR1 SGHTA and CDR2 FQGTGA. CDR3 amino acids: CASSSTPSGSTSYNEQFF. DNA for the CDR3: TGTGCCAGCAGCAGCACTCCCAGCGGGAGTACCTCCTACAATGAGCAGTTCTTC. Combining the CDR3 with reference TRBV7-3 and TRBJ2-1 gives the whole variable domain GAGVSQTPSNKVTEKGKYVELRCDPISGHTALYWYRQSLGQGPEFLIYFQGTGAADDSGLPNDRFFAVRPEGSVSTLKIQRTERGDSAVYLCASSSTPSGSTSYNEQFFGPGTRLTVL.

The chain joins TRBV9 to TRBJ2-3, with 11 nucleotides matching TRBD2. J gave up 2 bases and V 4 bases, and 6 bases lay outside the gene matches. Germline CDR1 and CDR2: SGDLS and YYNGEE. The CDR3 is 16 residues long. Written as DNA, the CDR3 is TGTGCCAGCAGCCCCCGACTAGCGGGGCCCACAGATACGCAGTATTTT. Encoded protein: CASSPRLAGPTDTQYF.